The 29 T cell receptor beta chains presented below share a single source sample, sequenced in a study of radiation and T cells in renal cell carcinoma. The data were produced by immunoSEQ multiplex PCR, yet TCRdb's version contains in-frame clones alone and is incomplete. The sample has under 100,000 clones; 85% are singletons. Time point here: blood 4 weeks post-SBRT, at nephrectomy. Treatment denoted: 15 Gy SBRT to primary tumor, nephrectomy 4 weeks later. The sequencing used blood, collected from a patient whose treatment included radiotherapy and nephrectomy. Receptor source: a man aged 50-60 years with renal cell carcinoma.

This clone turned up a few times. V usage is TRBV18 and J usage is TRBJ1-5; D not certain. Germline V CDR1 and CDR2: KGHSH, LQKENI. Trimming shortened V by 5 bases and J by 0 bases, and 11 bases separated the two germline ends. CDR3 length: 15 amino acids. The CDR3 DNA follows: TGTGCCAGCTCATCGGACCTATATAGCAATCAGCCCCAGCATTTT. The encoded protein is CASSSDLYSNQPQHF.

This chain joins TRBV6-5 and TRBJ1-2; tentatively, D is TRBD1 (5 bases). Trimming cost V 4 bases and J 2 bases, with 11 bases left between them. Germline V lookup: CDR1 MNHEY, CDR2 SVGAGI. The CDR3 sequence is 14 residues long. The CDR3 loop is CASSWDGKNYGYTF. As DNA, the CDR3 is TGTGCCAGCAGTTGGGACGGAAAGAACTATGGCTACACCTTC.

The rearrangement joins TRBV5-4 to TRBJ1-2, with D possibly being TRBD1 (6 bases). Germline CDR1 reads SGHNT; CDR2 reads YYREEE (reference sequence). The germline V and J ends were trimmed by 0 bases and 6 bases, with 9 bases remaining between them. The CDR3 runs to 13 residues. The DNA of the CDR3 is TGTGCCAGCAGCTTGGATGGGGGGCATGGCTACACCTTC. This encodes CASSLDGGHGYTF.

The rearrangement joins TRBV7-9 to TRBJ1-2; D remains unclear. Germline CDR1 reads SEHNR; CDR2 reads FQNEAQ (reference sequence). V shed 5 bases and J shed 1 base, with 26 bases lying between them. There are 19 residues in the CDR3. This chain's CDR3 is CASSGRRGGERTFNYGYTF. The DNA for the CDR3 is TGTGCCAGCAGCGGGCGTCGCGGCGGGGAAAGAACATTTAACTATGGCTACACCTTC.

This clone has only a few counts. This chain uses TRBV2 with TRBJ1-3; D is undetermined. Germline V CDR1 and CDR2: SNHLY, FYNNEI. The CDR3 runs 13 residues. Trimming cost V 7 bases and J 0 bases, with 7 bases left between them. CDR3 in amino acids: CASKGSSGNTIYF. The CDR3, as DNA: TGTGCCAGCAAAGGCAGCTCTGGAAACACCATATATTTT.

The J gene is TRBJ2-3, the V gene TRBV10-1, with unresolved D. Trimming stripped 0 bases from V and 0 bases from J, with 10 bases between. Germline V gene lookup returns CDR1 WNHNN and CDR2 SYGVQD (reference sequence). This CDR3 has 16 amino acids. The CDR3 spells CASSESGGASTDTQYF. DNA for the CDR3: TGCGCCAGCAGTGAGTCCGGCGGTGCTAGCACAGATACGCAGTATTTT.

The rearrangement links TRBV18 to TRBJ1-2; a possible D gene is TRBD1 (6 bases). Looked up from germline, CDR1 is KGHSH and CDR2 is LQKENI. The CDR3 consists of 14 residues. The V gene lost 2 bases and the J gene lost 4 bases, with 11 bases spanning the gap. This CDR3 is CASSPGQPSYGYTF. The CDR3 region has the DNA TGTGCCAGCTCACCAGGACAGCCGTCCTATGGCTACACCTTC.

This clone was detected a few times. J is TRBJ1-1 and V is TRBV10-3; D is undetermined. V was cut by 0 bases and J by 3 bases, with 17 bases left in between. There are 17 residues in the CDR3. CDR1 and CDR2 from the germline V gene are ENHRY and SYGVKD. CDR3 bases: TGTGCCATCAGTGAGTCGAGAGGTCCTGCCGGGCACACTGAAGCTTTCTTT. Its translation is CAISESRGPAGHTEAFF.

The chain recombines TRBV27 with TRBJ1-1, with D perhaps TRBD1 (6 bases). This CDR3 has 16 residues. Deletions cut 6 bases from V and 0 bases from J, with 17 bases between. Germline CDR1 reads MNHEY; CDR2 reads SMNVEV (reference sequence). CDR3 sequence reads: CASRTYPDSVNTEAFF. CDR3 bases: TGTGCCAGCAGGACGTACCCGGACAGCGTGAACACTGAAGCTTTCTTT.

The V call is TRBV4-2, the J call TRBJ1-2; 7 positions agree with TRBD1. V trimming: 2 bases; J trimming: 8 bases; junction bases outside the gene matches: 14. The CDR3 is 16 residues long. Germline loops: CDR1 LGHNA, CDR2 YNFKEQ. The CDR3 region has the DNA TGTGCCAGCAGCCAAAATATATGGACAGGATCGGAGGGCTACACCTTC. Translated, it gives CASSQNIWTGSEGYTF.

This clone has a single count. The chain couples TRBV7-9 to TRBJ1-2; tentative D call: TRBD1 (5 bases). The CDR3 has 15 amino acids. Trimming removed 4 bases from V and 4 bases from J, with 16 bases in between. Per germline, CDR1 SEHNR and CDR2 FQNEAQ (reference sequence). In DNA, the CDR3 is TGTGCCAGCAGCTCATCCAGGGAAAGCGGCTATGGCTACACCTTC. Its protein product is CASSSSRESGYGYTF.

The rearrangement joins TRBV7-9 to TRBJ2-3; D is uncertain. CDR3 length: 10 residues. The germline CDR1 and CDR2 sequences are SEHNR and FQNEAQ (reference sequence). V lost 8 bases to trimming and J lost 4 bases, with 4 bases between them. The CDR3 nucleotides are TGTGCCAGCGGGTCAGATACGCAGTATTTT. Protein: CASGSDTQYF.

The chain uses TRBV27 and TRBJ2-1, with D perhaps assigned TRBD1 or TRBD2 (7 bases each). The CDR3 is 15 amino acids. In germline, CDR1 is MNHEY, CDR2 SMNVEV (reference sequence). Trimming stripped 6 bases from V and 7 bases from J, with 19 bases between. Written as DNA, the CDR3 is TGTGCCAGCAGAGCGGGGTGGGGGACAGTAAATGAGCAGTTCTTC. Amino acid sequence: CASRAGWGTVNEQFF.

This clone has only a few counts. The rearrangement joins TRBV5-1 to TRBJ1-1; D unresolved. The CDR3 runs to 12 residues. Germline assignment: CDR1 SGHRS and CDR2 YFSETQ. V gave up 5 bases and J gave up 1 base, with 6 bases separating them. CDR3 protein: CASRGTNTEAFF. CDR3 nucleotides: TGCGCCAGCAGAGGCACGAACACTGAAGCTTTCTTT.

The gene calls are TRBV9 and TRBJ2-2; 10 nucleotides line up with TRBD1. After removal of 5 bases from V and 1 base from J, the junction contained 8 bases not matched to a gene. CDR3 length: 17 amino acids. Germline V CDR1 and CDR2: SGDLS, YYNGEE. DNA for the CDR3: TGTGCCAGCAGACCGGGACAGGGGTCGTTGAACACCGGGGAGCTGTTTTTT. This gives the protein CASRPGQGSLNTGELFF.

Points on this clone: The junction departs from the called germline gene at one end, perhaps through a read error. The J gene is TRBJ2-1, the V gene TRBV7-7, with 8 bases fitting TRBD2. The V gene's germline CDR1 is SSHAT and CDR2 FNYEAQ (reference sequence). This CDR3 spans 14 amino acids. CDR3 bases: TGTGCTAGCAGCCCCGGGACTAGTATAAATGAGCAGTTCTTC. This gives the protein CASSPGTSINEQFF.

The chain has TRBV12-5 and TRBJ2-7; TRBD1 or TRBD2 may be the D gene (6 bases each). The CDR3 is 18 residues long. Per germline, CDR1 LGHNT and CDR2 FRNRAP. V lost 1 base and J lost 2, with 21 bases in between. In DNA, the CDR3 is TGTGCTAGTGGTTTGGCCTCCCCGCCGGGGGCATCTACCTACGAGCAGTACTTC. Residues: CASGLASPPGASTYEQYF.

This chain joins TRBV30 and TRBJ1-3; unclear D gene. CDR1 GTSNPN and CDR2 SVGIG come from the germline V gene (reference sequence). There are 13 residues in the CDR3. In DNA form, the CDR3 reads TGTGCTGCCAGGTCAAACTCTGGAAACACCATATATTTT. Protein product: CAARSNSGNTIYF. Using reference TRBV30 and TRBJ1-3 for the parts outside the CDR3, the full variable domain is SQTIHQWPATLVQPVGSPLSLECTVEGTSNPNLYWYRQAAGRGLQLLFYSVGIGQISSEVPQNLSASRPQDRQFILSSKKLLLSDSGFYLCAARSNSGNTIYFGEGSWLTVV.

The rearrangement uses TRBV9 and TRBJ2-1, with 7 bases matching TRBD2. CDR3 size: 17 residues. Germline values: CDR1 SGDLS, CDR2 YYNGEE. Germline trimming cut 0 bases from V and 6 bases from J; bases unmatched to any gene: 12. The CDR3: CASSVEAYQPGGNEQFF. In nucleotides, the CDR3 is TGTGCCAGCAGCGTAGAGGCTTACCAACCGGGGGGCAATGAGCAGTTCTTC. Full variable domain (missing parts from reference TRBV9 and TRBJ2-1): DSGVTQTPKHLITATGQRVTLRCSPRSGDLSVYWYQQSLDQGLQFLIQYYNGEERAKGNILERFSAQQFPDLHSELNLSSLELGDSALYFCASSVEAYQPGGNEQFFGPGTRLTVL.

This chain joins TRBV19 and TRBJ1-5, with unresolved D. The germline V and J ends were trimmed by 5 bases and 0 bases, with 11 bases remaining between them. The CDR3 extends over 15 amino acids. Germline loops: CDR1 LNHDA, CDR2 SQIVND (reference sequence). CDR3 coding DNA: TGTGCCAGTAGTGGCTGGGGTATTAGCAATCAGCCCCAGCATTTT. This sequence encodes CASSGWGISNQPQHF.

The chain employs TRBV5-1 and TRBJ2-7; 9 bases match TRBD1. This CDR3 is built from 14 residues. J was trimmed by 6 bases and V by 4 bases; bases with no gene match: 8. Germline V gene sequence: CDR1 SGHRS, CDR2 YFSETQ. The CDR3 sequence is CASSRGQGISEQYF. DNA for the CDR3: TGCGCCAGCAGCAGGGGACAGGGTATCTCCGAGCAGTACTTC.

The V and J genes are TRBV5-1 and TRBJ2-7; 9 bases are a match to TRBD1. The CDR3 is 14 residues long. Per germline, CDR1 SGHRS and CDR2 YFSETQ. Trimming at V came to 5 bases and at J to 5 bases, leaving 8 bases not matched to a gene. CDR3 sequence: CASSPGTGIDEQYF. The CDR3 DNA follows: TGCGCCAGCAGTCCCGGGACAGGGATCGACGAGCAGTACTTC. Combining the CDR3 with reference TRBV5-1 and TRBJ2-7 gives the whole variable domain KAGVTQTPRYLIKTRGQQVTLSCSPISGHRSVSWYQQTPGQGLQFLFEYFSETQRNKGNFPGRFSGRQFSNSRSEMNVSTLELGDSALYLCASSPGTGIDEQYFGPGTRLTVT.

The CDR3 nucleotides read TGTGCCAGCAGCCCCCTGGGGGGGCGATATGAAAAACTGTTTTTT. This codes for CASSPLGGRYEKLFF. The rearrangement joins TRBV9 to TRBJ1-4; D may be TRBD1 (6 bases). Trimming stripped 4 bases from V and 6 bases from J, with 16 bases between. The CDR3 is 15 amino acids. Looked up from germline, CDR1 is SGDLS and CDR2 is YYNGEE. The whole variable domain, remainder taken from reference TRBV9 and TRBJ1-4, is DSGVTQTPKHLITATGQRVTLRCSPRSGDLSVYWYQQSLDQGLQFLIQYYNGEERAKGNILERFSAQQFPDLHSELNLSSLELGDSALYFCASSPLGGRYEKLFFGSGTQLSVL.

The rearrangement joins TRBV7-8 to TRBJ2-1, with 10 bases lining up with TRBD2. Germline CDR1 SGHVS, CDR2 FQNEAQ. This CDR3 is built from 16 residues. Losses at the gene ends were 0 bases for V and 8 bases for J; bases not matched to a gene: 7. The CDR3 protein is CASSLASLAGAHEQFF. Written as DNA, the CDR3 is TGTGCCAGCAGCTTAGCTAGTCTAGCGGGGGCACATGAGCAGTTCTTC.

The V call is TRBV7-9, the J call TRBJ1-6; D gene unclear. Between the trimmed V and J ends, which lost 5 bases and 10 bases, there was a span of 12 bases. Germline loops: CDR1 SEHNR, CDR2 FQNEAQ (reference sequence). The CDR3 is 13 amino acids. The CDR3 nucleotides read TGTGCCAGCAGCCATGGTGAGGGATCACCCCTCCACTTT. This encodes CASSHGEGSPLHF.

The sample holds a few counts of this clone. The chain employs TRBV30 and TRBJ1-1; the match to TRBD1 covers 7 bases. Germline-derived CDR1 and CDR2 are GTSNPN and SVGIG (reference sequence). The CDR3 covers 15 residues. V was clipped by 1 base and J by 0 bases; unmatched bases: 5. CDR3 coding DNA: TGTGCCTGGAGTGAATCTGGGACAGTGAACACTGAAGCTTTCTTT. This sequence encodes CAWSESGTVNTEAFF.

The CDR3 DNA reads TGTGCCAGCAGCTACCGGCCCAGGGCGAATGAGCAGTTCTTC. Residues: CASSYRPRANEQFF. This sequence joins TRBV5-4 and TRBJ2-1, with D perhaps matching TRBD1 (5 bases). V lost 3 bases, J lost 7 bases, and 14 bases lay in between. Germline V gives CDR1 SGHNT, CDR2 YYREEE (reference sequence). This CDR3 contains 14 residues.

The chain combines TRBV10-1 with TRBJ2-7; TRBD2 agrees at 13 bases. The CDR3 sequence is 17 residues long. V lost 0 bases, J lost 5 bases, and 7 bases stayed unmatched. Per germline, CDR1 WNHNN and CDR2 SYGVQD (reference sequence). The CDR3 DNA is TGCGCCAGCAGTGAGTCGACTCGGGGACTAGCGGGGAACGAGCAGTACTTC. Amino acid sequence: CASSESTRGLAGNEQYF.

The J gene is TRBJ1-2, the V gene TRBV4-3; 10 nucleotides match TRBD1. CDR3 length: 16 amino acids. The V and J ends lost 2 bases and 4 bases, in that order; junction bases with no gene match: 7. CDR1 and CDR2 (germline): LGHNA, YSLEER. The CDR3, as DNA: TGCGCCAGCAGCCAACCCGACAGGGGGCGAGGCTATGGCTACACCTTC. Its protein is CASSQPDRGRGYGYTF.